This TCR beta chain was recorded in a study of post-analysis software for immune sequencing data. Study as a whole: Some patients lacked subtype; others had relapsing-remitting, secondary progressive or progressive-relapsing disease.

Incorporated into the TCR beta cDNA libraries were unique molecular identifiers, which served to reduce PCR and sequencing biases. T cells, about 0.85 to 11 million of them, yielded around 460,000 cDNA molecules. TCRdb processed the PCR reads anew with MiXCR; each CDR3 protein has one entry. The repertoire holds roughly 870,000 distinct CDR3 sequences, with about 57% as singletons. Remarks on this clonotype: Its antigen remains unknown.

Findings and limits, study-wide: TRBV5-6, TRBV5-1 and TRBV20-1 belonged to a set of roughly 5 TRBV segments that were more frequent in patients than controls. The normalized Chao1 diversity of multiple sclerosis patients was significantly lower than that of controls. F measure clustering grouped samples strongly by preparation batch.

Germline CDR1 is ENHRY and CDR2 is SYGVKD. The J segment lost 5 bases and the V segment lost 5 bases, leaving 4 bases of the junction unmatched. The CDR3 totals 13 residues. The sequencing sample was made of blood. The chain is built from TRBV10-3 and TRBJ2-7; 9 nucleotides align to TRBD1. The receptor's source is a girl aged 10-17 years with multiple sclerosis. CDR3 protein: CAISRTGVDEQYF. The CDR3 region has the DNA TGTGCCATCAGTAGGACAGGGGTGGACGAGCAGTACTTC.